What follows are 22 T cell receptor beta chains derived from one specimen sequenced in a study of memory CD4+ T cells and cytomegalovirus serostatus. The sort gate was single viable CD3+CD4+CD8-CD45RO+ cells for memory CD4+ T cells. Clones were read by immunoSEQ multiplex PCR, and TCRdb kept only the in-frame ones, dropping some. Of 40,000 or so clones in the sample, roughly 83% were seen once. The sequencing sample was made of memory CD4+ T cells from blood. The receptor source for this set is an adult in good health and CMV-seronegative.

In its sample, this clone was seen a few times. The chain carries TRBV5-1 and TRBJ2-7; 7 nucleotides align to TRBD2. The CDR3 extends over 15 amino acids. With 1 base clipped from V and 0 bases from J, the junction kept 4 bases outside the gene matches. Germline V gene lookup returns CDR1 SGHRS and CDR2 YFSETQ. The CDR3 DNA reads as TGCGCCAGCAGCTTGAGGGGCGGGAGCTCCTACGAGCAGTACTTC. This sequence encodes CASSLRGGSSYEQYF. Full variable domain (rest looked up from reference TRBV5-1 and TRBJ2-7): KAGVTQTPRYLIKTRGQQVTLSCSPISGHRSVSWYQQTPGQGLQFLFEYFSETQRNKGNFPGRFSGRQFSNSRSEMNVSTLELGDSALYLCASSLRGGSSYEQYFGPGTRLTVT.

The chain carries TRBV7-2 and TRBJ1-2; a possible D gene is TRBD1 (6 bases). CDR3 length equals 13 residues. From germline, CDR1 is SGHTA and CDR2 FQGNSA. Trimming left V 4 bases short and J 3 bases short, with 9 bases between. The CDR3 sequence: CASSYSGDYGYTF. The CDR3 DNA sequence: TGTGCCAGCAGCTACTCAGGGGACTATGGCTACACCTTC.

This clone was seen a handful of times. The chain is built from TRBV7-9 and TRBJ1-3; no firm D call. The germline V and J ends were trimmed by 1 base and 0 bases, with 4 bases remaining between them. The germline gives CDR1 SEHNR, CDR2 FQNEAQ (reference sequence). The CDR3 has 14 amino acids. DNA of the CDR3: TGTGCCAGCAGCTTAGGCCTCTCTGGAAACACCATATATTTT. Translated, it gives CASSLGLSGNTIYF. The full variable domain, with the rest looked up from reference TRBV7-9 and TRBJ1-3, is DTGVSQNPRHKITKRGQNVTFRCDPISEHNRLYWYRQTLGQGPEFLTYFQNEAQLEKSRLLSDRFSAERPKGSFSTLEIQRTEQGDSAMYLCASSLGLSGNTIYFGEGSWLTVV.

The chain recombines TRBV30 with TRBJ2-7; D might be TRBD1 (6 bases). CDR1 is GTSNPN, CDR2 SVGIG, per germline (reference sequence). The CDR3 is 12 amino acids. V lost 6 bases and J 3 bases, leaving 12 bases between the germline ends. The CDR3 DNA reads as TGTGCCTGCCTCTCCAGGGGCTACGAGCAGTACTTC. This encodes CACLSRGYEQYF.

V and J are TRBV6-1 and TRBJ1-5, with D perhaps TRBD1 (6 bases). The V end lost 10 bases, the J end lost 2 bases, and 18 bases lay between the germline ends. In germline, CDR1 is MNHNS, CDR2 SASEGT. This CDR3 region has 15 residues. The CDR3 region has the DNA TGTGCCACCACAGGGTCGGAGAAGCGCAATCAGCCCCAGCATTTT. Its protein is CATTGSEKRNQPQHF.

CDR3: CASSIRRGQNSNQPQHF. As DNA, the CDR3 is TGTGCCAGTAGTATTCGTAGGGGGCAAAATAGCAATCAGCCCCAGCATTTT. The chain employs TRBV19 and TRBJ1-5, with 7 bases aligning to TRBD1. The germline V gene encodes CDR1 LNHDA and CDR2 SQIVND (reference sequence). The V segment lost 3 bases and the J segment 0 bases; nucleotides outside the gene matches: 8. The CDR3 covers 17 residues.

The J gene is TRBJ2-2, the V gene TRBV5-1; D not resolved. Trimming removed 1 base from V and 2 bases from J, with 9 bases in between. The CDR3 is 15 amino acids. Per the germline V gene, CDR1 is SGHRS and CDR2 is YFSETQ. In DNA, the CDR3 is TGCGCCAGCAGCTTGAATAGCAGAAACACCGGGGAGCTGTTTTTT. It specifies CASSLNSRNTGELFF.

The rearrangement joins TRBV7-9 to TRBJ2-5, with 15 bases lining up with TRBD2. Trimming removed 4 bases from V and 4 bases from J; junction bases left unmatched: 4. Germline CDR1 is SEHNR and CDR2 is FQNEAQ (reference sequence). The CDR3 consists of 16 residues. Written as DNA, the CDR3 is TGTGCCAGCAGCTACCAGGGACTAGCGGGAGGAGAGACCCAGTACTTC. This codes for CASSYQGLAGGETQYF.

This clone was recorded only once. The chain recombines TRBV9 with TRBJ2-3; D is uncertain. Germline V lookup: CDR1 SGDLS, CDR2 YYNGEE. Trimming shortened V by 3 bases and J by 3 bases, and 11 bases separated the two germline ends. The CDR3 spans 14 residues. For the CDR3, the DNA is TGTGCCAGCAGCGGACCGATAGGTACAGATACGCAGTATTTT. This sequence encodes CASSGPIGTDTQYF.

A single count supports this clone. V is TRBV7-2 and J is TRBJ2-7, with 11 nucleotides matching TRBD2. V gave up 3 bases and J gave up 3 bases; unmatched junction bases: 4. The CDR3 spans 15 residues. Germline assignment: CDR1 SGHTA and CDR2 FQGNSA. CDR3 DNA sequence: TGTGCCAGCAGCTTGGGACTAGCGGAAAACTACGAGCAGTACTTC. It translates to CASSLGLAENYEQYF.

This clone was observed a handful of times. The sample contains more than one DNA sequence encoding this CDR3. The J gene is TRBJ1-1, the V gene TRBV7-9; D remains unclear. V lost 1 base and J lost 4, with 7 bases in between. Per the germline V gene, CDR1 is SEHNR and CDR2 is FQNEAQ (reference sequence). CDR3 length: 13 residues. The DNA of the CDR3 is TGTGCCAGCAGCTTAGGGTCCGGCACTGAAGCTTTCTTT. Translated: CASSLGSGTEAFF.

This clone has only one observation. The rearrangement uses TRBV7-8 and TRBJ1-6; TRBD1 is a possible D gene (6 bases). Deletions cut 5 bases from V and 9 bases from J, with 17 bases between. The CDR3 is 15 residues long. The germline CDR1 and CDR2 sequences are SGHVS and FQNEAQ. Here the CDR3 DNA reads TGTGCCAGCAGCACGCAAACAGGGAGGAGTTCACCCCTCCACTTT. It encodes CASSTQTGRSSPLHF.

This clone was observed once. A read error likely explains this, since a far larger clone differs by one base. The V and J genes are TRBV5-4 and TRBJ2-7; 10 bases line up with TRBD1. With V trimmed by 3 bases and J by 6 bases, 6 bases remained unmatched. This CDR3 has 14 amino acids. CDR1 is SGHNT, CDR2 YYREEE, per germline (reference sequence). The CDR3 nucleotides read TGTGCCAGCAGCTCAACCGGGACAGGGGCCGAGCAGTACTTC. Translation: CASSSTGTGAEQYF.

V is TRBV10-2 and J is TRBJ2-3; D remains ambiguous. Trimming took off 4 bases at V and 4 bases at J, with 9 bases between the two ends. Germline-derived CDR1 and CDR2 are WSHSY and SAAADI. The CDR3 consists of 13 residues. In DNA, the CDR3 is TGCGCCAGCAGTGCCAGGTCCCCAGATACGCAGTATTTT. It codes for CASSARSPDTQYF.

This sequence joins TRBV5-5 and TRBJ1-2; possibly TRBD1 for D (5 bases). The CDR3 is made up of 14 amino acids. Germline V CDR1 and CDR2: SGHKS, YYEKEE (reference sequence). Trimming took off 2 bases at V and 8 bases at J, with 16 bases between the two ends. CDR3 amino acids: CASSFGGGVEGYTF. The CDR3 DNA reads as TGTGCCAGCAGCTTCGGGGGGGGAGTTGAGGGCTACACCTTC.

J is TRBJ1-4 and V is TRBV14; D is unclear. Germline V gives CDR1 SGHDN, CDR2 FVKESK. There are 19 residues in the CDR3. Trimming cost V 1 base and J 3 bases, with 21 bases left between them. This CDR3 is CASSQAPEGLVGPNEKLFF. Written as DNA, the CDR3 is TGTGCCAGCAGCCAAGCCCCCGAGGGATTGGTTGGACCTAATGAAAAACTGTTTTTT.

V gene TRBV6-5 combines with J gene TRBJ1-1; 7 bases map to TRBD1. This CDR3 is built from 15 residues. Per germline, CDR1 MNHEY and CDR2 SVGAGI. After removal of 2 bases from V and 5 bases from J, the junction contained 8 bases not matched to a gene. The CDR3 region is CASSYVFPGGTEAFF. In DNA, the CDR3 is TGTGCCAGCAGTTACGTTTTCCCAGGGGGTACTGAAGCTTTCTTT.

A remark on this clone: Other DNA sequences in this specimen translate into the identical CDR3. The chain combines TRBV18 with TRBJ1-1, with 11 bases that match TRBD1. CDR1 is KGHSH, CDR2 LQKENI, per germline. Losses at the gene ends were 3 bases for V and 1 base for J; bases not matched to a gene: 1. The CDR3 spans 15 residues. The chain's CDR3 is CASSPGQGGNTEAFF. CDR3 DNA sequence: TGTGCCAGCTCACCGGGACAGGGGGGGAACACTGAAGCTTTCTTT.

This clone was seen once. An end of the junction differs from the germline gene, which may be a read error. The rearrangement links TRBV6-5 to TRBJ2-7; 9 bases are a match to TRBD1. This CDR3 is built from 15 residues. Germline CDR1 MNHEY, CDR2 SVGAGI. CDR3 loop: CGSSYRGQGTYEQYF. The CDR3 nucleotides read TGTGGCAGCAGTTACAGGGGACAGGGCACCTACGAGCAGTACTTC.

V and J are TRBV11-3 and TRBJ2-5, with 10 positions matching TRBD2. Losses at the gene ends were 5 bases for V and 3 bases for J; bases not matched to a gene: 3. The germline CDR1 and CDR2 sequences are SGHNT and YENEEA. The CDR3 has 14 residues. The CDR3 nucleotides are TGTGCCAGCAGCCTGCTAGCGGGAGAAGAGACCCAGTACTTC. Translating it yields CASSLLAGEETQYF. The full variable domain, in which reference TRBV11-3 and TRBJ2-5 provide the parts outside the CDR3, is EAGVVQSPRYKIIEKKQPVAFWCNPISGHNTLYWYLQNLGQGPELLIRYENEEAVDDSQLPKDRFSAERLKGVDSTLKIQPAELGDSAVYLCASSLLAGEETQYFGPGTRLLVL.

The rearrangement links TRBV4-2 to TRBJ1-2, with TRBD1 matching over 8 bases. The trim removed 1 base at V and 2 bases at J, leaving 6 bases unmatched. The germline CDR1 and CDR2 sequences are LGHNA and YNFKEQ. The CDR3 spans 16 residues. The CDR3 region is CASSQAGQGSNYGYTF. The CDR3, as DNA: TGTGCCAGCAGCCAAGCCGGACAGGGTTCCAACTATGGCTACACCTTC.

The chain recombines TRBV5-6 with TRBJ2-3, with TRBD2 matching over 10 bases. Germline V gene lookup returns CDR1 SGHDT and CDR2 YYEEEE. CDR3 length: 15 residues. V shed 1 base and J 6 bases; nucleotides not matched to a gene: 5. The CDR3, as DNA: TGTGCCAGCAGCTTGAGGAGCGGGGGGGCGGATACGCAGTATTTT. This sequence encodes CASSLRSGGADTQYF.